This section outlines one T cell receptor beta chain sequence together with its context. Its antigen is unidentified. These data originate in a study of immune evolution from preneoplasia to lung adenocarcinoma. The overall study: HLA loss of heterozygosity: approximately 7.5% AIS, about 15% MIA, over 30% ADC, none AAH.

Findings and limits, study-wide: Clonality was highest in normal lung, lower in later-stage lesions apparently. Normal lung had the highest top T cell clone frequencies.

Sequencing used immunoSEQ multiplex PCR; TCRdb keeps in-frame clones, though not all of them. The repertoire consists of tens of thousands of clones, with less than 80% occurring once and the leading ten covering about 4.7%. The CDR3 totals 15 residues. V was trimmed by 6 bases and J by 0 bases, leaving 15 bases between them. Looked up from germline, CDR1 is SGHDN and CDR2 is FVKESK. The sample taken for sequencing was FFPE invasive lung adenocarcinoma tissue. The chain couples TRBV14 to TRBJ2-7; D gene ambiguous. The TCR originated in a person between 60 and 69 years old with lung adenocarcinoma. This CDR3 is CASSASPPSSYEQYF. CDR3 sequence (DNA): TGTGCCAGCAGTGCAAGTCCACCGAGCTCCTACGAGCAGTACTTC. Full variable domain (outside the CDR3, taken from reference TRBV14 and TRBJ2-7): EAGVTQFPSHSVIEKGQTVTLRCDPISGHDNLYWYRRVMGKEIKFLLHFVKESKQDESGMPNNRFLAERTGGTYSTLKVQPAELEDSGVYFCASSASPPSSYEQYFGPGTRLTVT.